A selection of T cell receptor beta chains follows, all from one sample in a study of cytomegalovirus exposure and HLA in healthy donors. TCRdb's copy holds only in-frame clones and misses some; the assay was immunoSEQ multiplex PCR. The sample consists of 150,000 to 200,000 clones, 80% of them appearing once. The sequenced sample consisted of PBMCs. The receptors originated from a girl aged 10 to 17 in good health and CMV-seropositive. Each CDR3 is given with its conserved first and last residue. A D gene is named only where the DNA matches it firmly. The size of a clone is reported for some rows only, either as once, few or many, or as a class for expanded clones.

TRBV7-9	TRBD2	-	TRBJ2-1	TGTGCCAGCAGCACTGGACTAGCGGGAGGTCTCAATGAGCAGTTCTTC	CASSTGLAGGLNEQFF
TRBV7-6	-	-	TRBJ2-7	TGTGCCAGCAGCTTATCGGGTAGCTCCTACGAGCAGTACTTC	CASSLSGSSYEQYF
TRBV25-1	TRBD2	-	TRBJ2-3	TGTGCCAGCAGTGAATATCGGGGTAGCGGGAGCTCAGATACGCAGTATTTT	CASSEYRGSGSSDTQYF
TRBV10-2	-	-	TRBJ2-2	TGCGCCAGTCACCCCGGTCAACTCGCGAACACCGGGGAGCTGTTTTTT	CASHPGQLANTGELFF
TRBV18	-	-	TRBJ1-2	TGTGCCAGCTCACCAGGAGAGAACTATGGCTACACCTTC	CASSPGENYGYTF
TRBV6-1	-	few	TRBJ1-1	TGTGCCAGCAGTGAAGTCGGTGAGGGGAACACTGAAGCTTTCTTT	CASSEVGEGNTEAFF
TRBV6-5	-	once	TRBJ2-7	TGTGCCACCCGGAGGCAGGAGAGCTCCTACGAGCAGTACTTC	CATRRQESSYEQYF
TRBV7-9	TRBD1	-	TRBJ2-3	TGTGCCAGCAGCCAAACGACAGGGGATGCAGATACGCAGTATTTT	CASSQTTGDADTQYF
TRBV18	TRBD2	-	TRBJ2-5	TGTGCCAGCTCTCGCGGGACTAGCGGGGGGCAAACCCAGTACTTC	CASSRGTSGGQTQYF
TRBV9	-	-	TRBJ2-7	TGTGCCAGCAGCGTTAGCGGAATAAGCTCCTACGAGCAGTACTTC	CASSVSGISSYEQYF
TRBV2	-	-	TRBJ2-1	TGTGCCAGCAGAGCTAGATTTACCGTCGGGAATGAGCAGTTCTTC	CASRARFTVGNEQFF
TRBV30	-	few	TRBJ2-7	TGTGCCTGTCTGACCGGGATGGACAGCTACGAGCAGTACTTC	CACLTGMDSYEQYF
TRBV19	-	-	TRBJ1-1	TGTGCCAGCGCTCCCGGGGCGGGGGGGCGGCCAAACACTGAAGCTTTCTTT	CASAPGAGGRPNTEAFF
TRBV18	TRBD2	-	TRBJ2-2	TGTGCCAGCTCACCAAGGACTAGCGGGAGAGCCGGGGAGCTGTTTTTT	CASSPRTSGRAGELFF
TRBV6-4	-	-	TRBJ2-7	TGTGCCAGCAGTGATGGACAAGGGGTTCCCCTATCTTCCTACGAGCAGTACTTC	CASSDGQGVPLSSYEQYF
TRBV6-5	-	-	TRBJ2-7	TGTGCCAGCAGTGCCCCTGGGCGGGGGCCGACCGAGCAGTACTTC	CASSAPGRGPTEQYF
TRBV29-1	TRBD2	-	TRBJ2-7	TGCAGCGTTGCGGGAGGCTGGAGGGCCGGCTACGAGCAGTACTTC	CSVAGGWRAGYEQYF
TRBV30	-	once	TRBJ2-1	TGTGCCTTCGGGGACTACAATGAGCAGTTCTTC	CAFGDYNEQFF
TRBV5-5	-	-	TRBJ2-5	TGTGCCAGCAGTCCGACGGGGAAAATTTGGGAGACCCAGTACTTC	CASSPTGKIWETQYF
TRBV5-1	TRBD2	-	TRBJ2-3	TGCGCCAGCAGCTTTATCAGCGGGAACACAGATACGCAGTATTTT	CASSFISGNTDTQYF
TRBV27	TRBD2	-	TRBJ2-1	TGTGCCAGCAGTTTACTAGCGGAGCCCTACAATGAGCAGTTCTTC	CASSLLAEPYNEQFF
TRBV10-3	-	-	TRBJ2-3	TGTGCCATCAGCCCGAGGGGCACAGATACGCAGTATTTT	CAISPRGTDTQYF
TRBV25-1	-	-	TRBJ2-5	TGTGCCAGCAGGGATCCCGGGACACAGTACTTC	CASRDPGTQYF
TRBV14	-	-	TRBJ1-5	TGTGCCAGCAGCTTAACAGGGCTCAATCAGCCCCAGCATTTT	CASSLTGLNQPQHF
TRBV7-6	TRBD1	-	TRBJ1-1	TGTGCCAGCAGCCCCGGACAGGGGGGGACTGAAGCTTTCTTT	CASSPGQGGTEAFF
TRBV7-9	TRBD2	-	TRBJ2-7	TGTGCCAGCAGCTTAGGGGCCCCTAGCGGGAGCTCCTACGAGCAGTACTTC	CASSLGAPSGSSYEQYF
TRBV5-1	-	-	TRBJ2-3	TGCGCCAGCAGAGGGCCGGGGAGCACAGATACGCAGTATTTT	CASRGPGSTDTQYF
TRBV5-8	-	-	TRBJ1-5	TGTGCCAGCAGCTTGGTAGCCCATACAGGCGGCAATCAGCCCCAGCATTTT	CASSLVAHTGGNQPQHF
TRBV5-6	TRBD2	-	TRBJ2-1	TGTGCCAGCAGCTTGAGGACTAGCGGTTACAATGAGCAGTTCTTC	CASSLRTSGYNEQFF
TRBV7-9	TRBD1	-	TRBJ1-4	TGTGCCAGCAGCTCCCGGACAGGCTCACTGTTTTTT	CASSSRTGSLFF
TRBV2	-	-	TRBJ2-1	TGTGCCAGCAGCGGTGAATCCACAGACCAGGTCAGGGATGAGCAGTTCTTC	CASSGESTDQVRDEQFF
TRBV7-9	TRBD2	-	TRBJ2-3	TGTGCCAGCAGCAAGGGACTAGCGGAGAACCGAGATACGCAGTATTTT	CASSKGLAENRDTQYF
TRBV2	TRBD2	-	TRBJ2-1	TGTGCCAGCGGGACTAGCGGGAGTAATGAGCAGTTCTTC	CASGTSGSNEQFF
TRBV9	TRBD2	-	TRBJ2-6	TGTGCCAGCAGCGTAGCTGGGCTAGCGGGAGTCACCTCTGGGGCCAACGTCCTGACTTTC	CASSVAGLAGVTSGANVLTF
TRBV27	TRBD2	-	TRBJ2-3	TGTGCCAGCAGTCAATTGAGGGCTAGCGGCCGCACAGATACGCAGTATTTT	CASSQLRASGRTDTQYF
TRBV9	TRBD2	-	TRBJ2-3	TGTGCCAGCAGCGTAGAGCCTAGCGGGAGAGGGCAGTATTTT	CASSVEPSGRGQYF
TRBV18	-	-	TRBJ2-7	TGTGCCAGCTCACTGGGCGAGTCGGGAGAGCAGTACTTC	CASSLGESGEQYF
TRBV5-6	-	-	TRBJ2-3	TGTGCCAGCAGGCGGCATGTCTGGGGCACAGATACGCAGTATTTT	CASRRHVWGTDTQYF
TRBV10-3	TRBD2	-	TRBJ2-2	TGTGCCATCAGGAGACTAGCGGACACCGGGGAGCTGTTTTTT	CAIRRLADTGELFF